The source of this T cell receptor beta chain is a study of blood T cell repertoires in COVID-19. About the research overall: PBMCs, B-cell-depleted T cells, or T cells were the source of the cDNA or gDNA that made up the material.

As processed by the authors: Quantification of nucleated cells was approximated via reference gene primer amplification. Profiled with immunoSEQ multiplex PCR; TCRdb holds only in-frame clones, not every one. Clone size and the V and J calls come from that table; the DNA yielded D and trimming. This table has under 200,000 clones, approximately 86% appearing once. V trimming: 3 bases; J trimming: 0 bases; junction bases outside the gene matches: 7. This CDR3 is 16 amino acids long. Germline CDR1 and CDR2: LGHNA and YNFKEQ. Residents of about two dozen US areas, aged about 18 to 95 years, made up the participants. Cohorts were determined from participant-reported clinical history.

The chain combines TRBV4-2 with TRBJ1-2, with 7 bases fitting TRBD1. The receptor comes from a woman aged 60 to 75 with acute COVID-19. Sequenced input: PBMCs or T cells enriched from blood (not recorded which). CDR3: CASSQGGQGANYGYTF. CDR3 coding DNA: TGTGCCAGCAGCCAGGGGGGCCAGGGGGCTAACTATGGCTACACCTTC.